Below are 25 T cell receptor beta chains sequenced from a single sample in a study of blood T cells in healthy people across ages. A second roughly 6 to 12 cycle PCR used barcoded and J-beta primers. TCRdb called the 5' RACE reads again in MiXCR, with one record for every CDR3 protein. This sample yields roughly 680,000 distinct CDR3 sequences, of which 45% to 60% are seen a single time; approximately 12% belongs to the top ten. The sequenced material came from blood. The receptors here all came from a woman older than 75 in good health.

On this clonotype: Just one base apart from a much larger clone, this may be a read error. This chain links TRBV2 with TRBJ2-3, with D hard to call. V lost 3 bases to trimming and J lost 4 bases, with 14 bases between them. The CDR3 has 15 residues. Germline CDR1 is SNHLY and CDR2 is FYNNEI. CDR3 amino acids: CASSESLGSPDTQYF. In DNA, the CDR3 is TGTGCCAGCAGTGAGAGTCTGGGCTCTCCAGATACGCAGTATTTT. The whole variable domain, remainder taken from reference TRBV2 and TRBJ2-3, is EPEVTQTPSHQVTQMGQEVILRCVPISNHLYFYWYRQILGQKVEFLVSFYNNEISEKSEIFDDQFSVERPDGSNFTLKIRSTKLEDSAMYFCASSESLGSPDTQYFGPGTRLTVL.

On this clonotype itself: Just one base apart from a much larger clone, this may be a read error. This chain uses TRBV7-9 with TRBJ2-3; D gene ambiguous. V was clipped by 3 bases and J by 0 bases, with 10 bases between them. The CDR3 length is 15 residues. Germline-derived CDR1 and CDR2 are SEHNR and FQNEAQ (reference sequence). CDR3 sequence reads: CASSFMGSSTDTQYF. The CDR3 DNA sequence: TGTGCCAGCAGCTTCATGGGGTCTAGCACAGATACGCAGTATTTT.

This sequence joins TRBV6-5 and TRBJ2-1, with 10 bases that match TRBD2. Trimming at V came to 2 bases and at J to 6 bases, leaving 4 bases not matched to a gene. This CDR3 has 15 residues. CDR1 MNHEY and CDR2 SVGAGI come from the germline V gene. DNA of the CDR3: TGTGCCAGCAGTTACAGCGGGGGGGATCTCAATGAGCAGTTCTTC. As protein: CASSYSGGDLNEQFF.

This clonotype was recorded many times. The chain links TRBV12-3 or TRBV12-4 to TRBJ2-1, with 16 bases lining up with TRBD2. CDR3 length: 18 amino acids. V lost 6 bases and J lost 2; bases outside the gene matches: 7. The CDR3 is CASRLPGLAGGPYNEQFF. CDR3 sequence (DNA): TGTGCCAGCAGGCTTCCGGGACTAGCGGGAGGGCCCTACAATGAGCAGTTCTTC.

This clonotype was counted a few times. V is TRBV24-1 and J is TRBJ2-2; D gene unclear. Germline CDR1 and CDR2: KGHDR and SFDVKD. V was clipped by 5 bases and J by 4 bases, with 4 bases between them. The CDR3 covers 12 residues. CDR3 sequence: CATSGATGELFF. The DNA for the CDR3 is TGTGCCACCAGTGGAGCCACCGGGGAGCTGTTTTTT.

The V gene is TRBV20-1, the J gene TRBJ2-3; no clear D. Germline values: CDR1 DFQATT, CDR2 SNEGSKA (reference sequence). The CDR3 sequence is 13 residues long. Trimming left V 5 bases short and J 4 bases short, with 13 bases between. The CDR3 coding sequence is TGCAGTGCTGACGCGGCACGGCCAGATACGCAGTATTTT. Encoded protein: CSADAARPDTQYF.

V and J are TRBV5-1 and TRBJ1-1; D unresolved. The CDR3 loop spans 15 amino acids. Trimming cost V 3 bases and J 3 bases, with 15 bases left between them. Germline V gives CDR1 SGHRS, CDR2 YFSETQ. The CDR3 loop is CASSWASPRDTEAFF. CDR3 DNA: TGCGCCAGCAGCTGGGCGAGCCCGAGGGACACTGAAGCTTTCTTT.

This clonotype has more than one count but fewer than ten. The CDR3 here is CASSQDQGAGANVLTF. The CDR3 DNA reads as TGCGCCAGCAGCCAAGATCAAGGGGCTGGGGCCAACGTCCTGACTTTC. This sequence joins TRBV4-3 and TRBJ2-6; possibly TRBD1 for D (5 bases). V was trimmed by 0 bases and J by 2 bases, leaving 8 bases between them. This CDR3 is 16 amino acids long. Germline loops: CDR1 LGHNA, CDR2 YSLEER.

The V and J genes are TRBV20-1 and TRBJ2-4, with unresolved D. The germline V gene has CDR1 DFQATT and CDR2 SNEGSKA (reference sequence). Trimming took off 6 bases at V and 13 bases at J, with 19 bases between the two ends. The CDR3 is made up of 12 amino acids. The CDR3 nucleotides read TGCAGTGCGAGGTATCGCGTAGAGGAGCAGTACTTC. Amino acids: CSARYRVEEQYF.

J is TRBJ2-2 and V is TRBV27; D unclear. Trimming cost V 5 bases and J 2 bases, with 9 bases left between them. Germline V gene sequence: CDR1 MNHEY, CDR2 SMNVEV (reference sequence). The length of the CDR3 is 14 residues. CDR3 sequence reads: CASSRVRNTGELFF. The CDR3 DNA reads TGTGCCAGCAGTCGGGTCCGAAACACCGGGGAGCTGTTTTTT.

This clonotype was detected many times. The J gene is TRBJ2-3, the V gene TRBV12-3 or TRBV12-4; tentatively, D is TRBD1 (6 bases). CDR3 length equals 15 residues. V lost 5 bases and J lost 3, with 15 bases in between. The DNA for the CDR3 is TGTGCCAGCAGTCCCCATCCCAGGGGAACAGATACGCAGTATTTT. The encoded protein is CASSPHPRGTDTQYF.

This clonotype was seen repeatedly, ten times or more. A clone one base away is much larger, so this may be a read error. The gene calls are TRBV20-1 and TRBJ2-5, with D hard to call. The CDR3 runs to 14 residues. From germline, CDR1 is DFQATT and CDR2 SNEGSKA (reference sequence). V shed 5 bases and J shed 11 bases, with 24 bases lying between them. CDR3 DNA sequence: TGCAGTGCTCCAGACACAAGGCGAGCAAATGAGCAGTACTTC. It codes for CSAPDTRRANEQYF.

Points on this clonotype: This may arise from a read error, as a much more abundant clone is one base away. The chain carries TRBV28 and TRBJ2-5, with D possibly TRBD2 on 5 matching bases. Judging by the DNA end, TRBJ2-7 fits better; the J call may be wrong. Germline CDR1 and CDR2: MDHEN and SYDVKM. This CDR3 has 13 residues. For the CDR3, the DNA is TGTGCCAGCACCGGACTGAATCCCTACGAGCAGTACTTC. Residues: CASTGLNPYEQYF.

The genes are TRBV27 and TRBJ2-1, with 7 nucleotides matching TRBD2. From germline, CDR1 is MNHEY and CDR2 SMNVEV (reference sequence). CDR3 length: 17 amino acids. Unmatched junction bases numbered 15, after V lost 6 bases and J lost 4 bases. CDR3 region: CASSPYMPSGTYNEQFF. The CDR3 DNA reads TGTGCCAGCAGCCCATACATGCCTAGCGGCACATACAATGAGCAGTTCTTC.

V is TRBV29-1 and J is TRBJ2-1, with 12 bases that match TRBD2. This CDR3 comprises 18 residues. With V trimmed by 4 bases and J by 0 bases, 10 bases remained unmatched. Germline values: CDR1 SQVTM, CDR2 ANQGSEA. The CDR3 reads CSVALGLAGRSSYNEQFF. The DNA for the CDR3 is TGCAGCGTTGCTCTGGGACTAGCGGGTCGAAGCTCCTACAATGAGCAGTTCTTC.

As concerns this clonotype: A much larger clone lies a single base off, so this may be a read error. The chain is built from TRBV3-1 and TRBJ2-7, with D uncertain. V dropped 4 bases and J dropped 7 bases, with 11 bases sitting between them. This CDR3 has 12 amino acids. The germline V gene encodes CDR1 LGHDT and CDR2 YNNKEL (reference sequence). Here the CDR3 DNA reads TGTGCCAGCAGCCCGGGTTTCGGAGAGCAGTACTTC. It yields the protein CASSPGFGEQYF.

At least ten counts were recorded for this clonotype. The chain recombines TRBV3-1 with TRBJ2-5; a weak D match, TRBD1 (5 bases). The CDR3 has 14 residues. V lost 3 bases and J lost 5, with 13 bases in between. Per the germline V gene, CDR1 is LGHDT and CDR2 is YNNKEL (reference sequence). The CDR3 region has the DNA TGTGCCAGCAGCCACCGGACAAACGCGGAGACCCAGTACTTC. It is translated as CASSHRTNAETQYF.

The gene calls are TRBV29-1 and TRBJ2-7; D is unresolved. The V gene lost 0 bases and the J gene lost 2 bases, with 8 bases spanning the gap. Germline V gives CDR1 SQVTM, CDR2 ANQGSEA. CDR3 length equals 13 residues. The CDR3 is CSVEEGPAYEQYF. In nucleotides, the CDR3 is TGCAGCGTTGAAGAAGGGCCGGCCTACGAGCAGTACTTC.

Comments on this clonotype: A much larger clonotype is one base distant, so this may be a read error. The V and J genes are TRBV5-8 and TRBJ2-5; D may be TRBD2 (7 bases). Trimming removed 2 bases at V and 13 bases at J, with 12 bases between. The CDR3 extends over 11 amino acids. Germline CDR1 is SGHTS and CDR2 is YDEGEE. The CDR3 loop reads CASSFAGGPYF. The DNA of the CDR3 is TGTGCCAGCAGCTTCGCCGGGGGGCCGTACTTC.

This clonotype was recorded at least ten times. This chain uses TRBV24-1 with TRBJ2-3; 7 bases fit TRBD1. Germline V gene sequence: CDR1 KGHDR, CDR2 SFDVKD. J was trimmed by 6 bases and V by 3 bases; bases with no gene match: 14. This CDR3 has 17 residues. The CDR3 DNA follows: TGTGCCACCAGTGATCCAGGGACAGCGCTTGGGGTGGATACGCAGTATTTT. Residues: CATSDPGTALGVDTQYF.

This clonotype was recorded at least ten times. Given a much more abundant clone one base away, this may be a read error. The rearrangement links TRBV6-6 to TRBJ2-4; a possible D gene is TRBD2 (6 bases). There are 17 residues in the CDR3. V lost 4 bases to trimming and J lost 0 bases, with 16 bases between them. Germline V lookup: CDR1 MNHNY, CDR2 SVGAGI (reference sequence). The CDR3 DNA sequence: TGTGCCAGCAGTTCGGAGGGAGTCGGCTTAGCCAAAAACATTCAGTACTTC. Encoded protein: CASSSEGVGLAKNIQYF.

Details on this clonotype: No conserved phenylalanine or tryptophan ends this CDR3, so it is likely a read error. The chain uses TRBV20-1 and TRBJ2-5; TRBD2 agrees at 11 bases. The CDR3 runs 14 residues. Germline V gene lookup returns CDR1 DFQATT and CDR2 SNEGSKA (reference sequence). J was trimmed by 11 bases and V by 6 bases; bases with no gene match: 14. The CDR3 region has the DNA TGCAGTGCCGCAACTAGCGGGAGAAACAATGAGCAGTACTAC. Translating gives CSAATSGRNNEQYY.

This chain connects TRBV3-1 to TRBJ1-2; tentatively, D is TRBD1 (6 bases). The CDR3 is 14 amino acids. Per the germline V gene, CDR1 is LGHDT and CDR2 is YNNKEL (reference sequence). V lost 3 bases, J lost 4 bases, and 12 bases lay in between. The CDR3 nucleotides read TGTGCCAGCAGCCAGAACCCCAGGGGCTATGGCTACACCTTC. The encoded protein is CASSQNPRGYGYTF.

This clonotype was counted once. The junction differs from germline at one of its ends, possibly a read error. This chain's CDR3 is CASSPGGYYGCTF. CDR3 coding DNA: TGCGCCAGCTCTCCAGGGGGGTACTATGGCTGCACCTTC. The V and J genes are TRBV5-1 and TRBJ1-2; 7 bases align to TRBD1. There are 13 residues in the CDR3. CDR1 is SGHRS and CDR2 is YFSETQ in the germline V gene.

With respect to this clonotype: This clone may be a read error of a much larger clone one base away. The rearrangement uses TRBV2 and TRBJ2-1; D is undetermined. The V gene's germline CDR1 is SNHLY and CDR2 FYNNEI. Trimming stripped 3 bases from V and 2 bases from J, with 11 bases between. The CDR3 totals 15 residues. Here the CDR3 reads CASSDGFGPYNEQFF. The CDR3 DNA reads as TGTGCCAGCAGTGATGGCTTCGGGCCCTACAATGAGCAGTTCTTC.